The 5 T cell receptor beta chains given below trace back to one sample, sequenced in a study of cytomegalovirus exposure and HLA in healthy donors. With 60 Vbeta and 13 Jbeta primers, the PCR was carried out. The table came from immunoSEQ multiplex PCR; TCRdb's copy has only in-frame clones and leaves some out. Among about 190,000 clones listed, under 85% were seen once. The specimen sequenced was PBMCs. All receptors come from a woman aged 18-29 years in good health and CMV-seronegative.

This clone has a handful of counts. At one end, the junction sequence differs from germline, possibly due to a read error. This chain uses TRBV7-3 with TRBJ2-1; 10 nucleotides match TRBD2. Germline assignment: CDR1 SGHTA and CDR2 FQGTGA. This CDR3 contains 16 residues. This chain's CDR3 is CASSLRGTSAYHEQFF. Written as DNA, the CDR3 is TGTGCCAGCAGCTTAAGAGGGACTAGCGCCTACCATGAGCAGTTCTTC.

This clone appeared a single time. The chain combines TRBV5-1 with TRBJ1-2, with D possibly being TRBD1 (6 bases). This CDR3 has 13 amino acids. The V end lost 4 bases, the J end lost 7 bases, and 14 bases lay between the germline ends. Germline V gives CDR1 SGHRS, CDR2 YFSETQ. DNA of the CDR3: TGCGCCAGCAGCCCCGAATTGGGGGCTGGCTACACCTTC. Its protein is CASSPELGAGYTF.

This clone was found once. The chain couples TRBV25-1 to TRBJ2-2; TRBD1 might be the D (5 bases). This CDR3 has 14 residues. V shed 0 bases and J shed 5 bases, with 7 bases lying between them. The germline CDR1 and CDR2 sequences are MGHDK and SYGVNS. The CDR3 coding sequence is TGTGCCAGCAGTGAATACAGGGAAACCGGGGAGCTGTTTTTT. Translation: CASSEYRETGELFF. Full variable domain (remainder filled in from reference TRBV25-1 and TRBJ2-2): EADIYQTPRYLVIGTGKKITLECSQTMGHDKMYWYQQDPGMELHLIHYSYGVNSTEKGDLSSESTVSRIRTEHFPLTLESARPSHTSQYLCASSEYRETGELFFGEGSRLTVL.

This chain's CDR3 is CASSYSIGFGYGYTF. The CDR3 DNA is TGTGCCAGCAGTTACTCGATCGGGTTTGGCTATGGCTACACCTTC. The gene calls are TRBV6-5 and TRBJ1-2; D remains unclear. The CDR3 spans 15 residues. Per the germline V gene, CDR1 is MNHEY and CDR2 is SVGAGI. The V and J ends lost 0 bases and 4 bases respectively, with 12 bases between them.

As regards this clone: A read error may produce the germline difference seen at one junction end. This rearrangement joins TRBV19 to TRBJ2-5, with D tentatively TRBD2 (6 bases). The CDR3 totals 15 residues. Per germline, CDR1 LNHDA and CDR2 SQIVND (reference sequence). This chain's CDR3 is CASSIAEGTGETQYF. The DNA of the CDR3 is TGTGCCAGTAGCATAGCGGAGGGGACCGGGGAGACCCAGTACTTC.